This TCR beta chain was documented in a study of radiotherapy plus CTLA-4 blockade in lung cancer. V lost 4 bases and J lost 4; bases outside the gene matches: 9. This CDR3 spans 15 amino acids. CDR1 is GTSNPN, CDR2 SVGIG, per germline (reference sequence). Libraries were prepared by immunoSEQ multiplex PCR; TCRdb keeps only in-frame clonotypes and omits some of them. The sample contains tens of thousands of clones, around 84% of which appear only once. The TCR comes from a human donor with non-small cell lung cancer that progressed on radiotherapy plus ipilimumab. Sequences were derived from peripheral blood, sampled from a patient treated with radiotherapy plus ipilimumab. This sequence joins TRBV30 and TRBJ1-2, with TRBD1 matching over 10 bases. DNA of the CDR3: TGTGCCTGGACCCCCGGGACAGGGGAATTCTATGGCTACACCTTC. It yields the protein CAWTPGTGEFYGYTF. Full variable domain (remainder filled in from reference TRBV30 and TRBJ1-2): SQTIHQWPATLVQPVGSPLSLECTVEGTSNPNLYWYRQAAGRGLQLLFYSVGIGQISSEVPQNLSASRPQDRQFILSSKKLLLSDSGFYLCAWTPGTGEFYGYTFGSGTRLTVV.